This passage covers 4 T cell receptor beta chains from one sample sequenced in a study of regulatory T cells in long-lasting Graves disease. Libraries of TCR beta came from iRepertoire HTBI primers plus Arm-PCR of CDR3 regions. TCRdb analysed the multiplex PCR reads with MiXCR anew, one entry per CDR3 protein. The repertoire holds 300,000 to 400,000 distinct CDR3 sequences, with 15% as singletons. Time point given: newly diagnosed GD, antithyroid drugs for less than 3 months. The TCR library used RNA extracted from PBMCs. Sequencing was performed on peripheral blood mononuclear cells (PBMCs), taken at new diagnosis, from a patient treated with antithyroid drugs. The receptors were sampled from a female donor with Graves disease.

Many counts were recorded for this clonotype. The gene calls are TRBV12-3 or TRBV12-4 and TRBJ1-3; no definite D call. V was pared by 4 bases and J by 5 bases, with 3 bases between. This CDR3 region has 11 residues. The CDR3 sequence is CASSSRNTIYF. CDR3 nucleotides: TGTGCCAGCAGTTCGCGAAACACCATATATTTT.

This clonotype was seen at least ten times. This rearrangement joins TRBV12-5 to TRBJ2-7; 14 bases are shared with TRBD2. V lost 1 base, J lost 3 bases, and 17 bases stayed unmatched. CDR1 and CDR2 from the germline V gene are LGHNT and FRNRAP. The CDR3 loop spans 21 amino acids. The CDR3 nucleotides read TGTGCTAGTGGTTTGGCCACCCGAACCGGGACTAGCGGGAGAGTAGTCTACGAGCAGTACTTC. It specifies CASGLATRTGTSGRVVYEQYF.

This clonotype was counted ten times or more. The chain is built from TRBV7-2 and TRBJ2-5; 10 bases are a match to TRBD2. Germline trimming cut 6 bases from V and 5 bases from J; bases unmatched to any gene: 9. CDR3 length: 15 residues. Germline V gene data show CDR1 as SGHTA and CDR2 as FQGNSA. As DNA, the CDR3 is TGTGCCAGCAGTTATGCTAGCGGGAGCAAGGAGACCCAGTACTTC. Its protein product is CASSYASGSKETQYF.

The V gene is TRBV2, the J gene TRBJ2-5, with D perhaps TRBD1 (6 bases). The germline V gene encodes CDR1 SNHLY and CDR2 FYNNEI. The V end was cut by 5 bases, the J end by 5 bases, with 15 bases between. The CDR3 contains 14 residues. The CDR3 protein is CASSSQGIGETQYF. Written as DNA, the CDR3 is TGTGCCAGCAGTTCGCAGGGGATAGGGGAGACCCAGTACTTC. The variable domain in full, completed from reference TRBV2 and TRBJ2-5, reads EPEVTQTPSHQVTQMGQEVILRCVPISNHLYFYWYRQILGQKVEFLVSFYNNEISEKSEIFDDQFSVERPDGSNFTLKIRSTKLEDSAMYFCASSSQGIGETQYFGPGTRLLVL.